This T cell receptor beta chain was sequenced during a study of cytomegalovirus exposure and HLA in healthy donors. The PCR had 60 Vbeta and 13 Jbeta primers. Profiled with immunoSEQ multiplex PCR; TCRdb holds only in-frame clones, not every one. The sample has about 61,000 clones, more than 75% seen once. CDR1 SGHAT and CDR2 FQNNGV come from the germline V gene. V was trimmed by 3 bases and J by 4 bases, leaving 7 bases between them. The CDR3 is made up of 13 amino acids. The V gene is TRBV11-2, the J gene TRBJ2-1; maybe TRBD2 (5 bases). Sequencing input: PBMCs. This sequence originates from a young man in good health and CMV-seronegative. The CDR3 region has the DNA TGTGCCAGCAGCTTCGGGGATTACAATGAGCAGTTCTTC. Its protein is CASSFGDYNEQFF.